This TCR beta chain was obtained from a study of blood T cell repertoires in COVID-19. For the study at large: Samples of COVID-19 (acute and convalescent) were obtained from the United States, Italy and Spain. Sample material is recorded as cDNA or gDNA derived from T cells, B-cell-depleted T cells, or PBMCs.

CDR3 size: 15 residues. Germline V CDR1 and CDR2: SGHNT, YYREEE (reference sequence). V shed 1 base and J shed 4 bases, with 11 bases lying between them. Original methodology: Estimates of nucleated cell counts were drawn from the amplification of reference gene primers. Profiling relied on immunoSEQ multiplex PCR, and the TCRdb table lists in-frame clones only, not all of them. The V and J calls and the clone size are those of that table, but D and trimming were determined from the DNA. The data hold about 400,000 clones, with roughly 89% observed a single time. The chain joins TRBV5-4 to TRBJ2-2, with a tentative D call TRBD2 (6 bases). The sample comprised peripheral blood. This TCR derives from a woman between 25 and 40 years old with active or convalescent COVID-19. The CDR3 sequence is CASSLRGEVTGELFF. The CDR3 DNA follows: TGTGCCAGCAGCTTGCGAGGGGAGGTCACCGGGGAGCTGTTTTTT.